This TCR beta chain was recovered during a study of blood T cell repertoires in COVID-19. CDR3 length: 14 residues. Trimming pared 3 bases from V and 2 bases from J, leaving 11 bases between. The germline gives CDR1 LNHDA, CDR2 SQIVND (reference sequence). Repertoires were generated with immunoSEQ multiplex PCR, while TCRdb's copy carries only in-frame clones and drops some. Seen here are roughly 230,000 clones, about 82% observed once, and the top ten hold approximately 5.1%. The sequencing sample was made of peripheral blood. This sequence was found in a man between 45 and 60 years old with COVID-19, enrolled during active disease. The J gene is TRBJ2-7, the V gene TRBV19; tentatively, D is TRBD1 (6 bases). The CDR3 coding sequence is TGTGCCAGTAGTATGGCCAGGGGCACCTACGAGCAGTACTTC. Amino acid sequence: CASSMARGTYEQYF.